This T cell receptor (beta chain) was identified during a study of blood T cell repertoires in COVID-19. Study overall: Acute-phase and convalescent COVID-19 samples originated in the United States, Italy and Spain.

CDR3 length equals 11 residues. V lost 1 base to trimming and J lost 9 bases, with 6 bases between them. CDR1 is SNHLY, CDR2 FYNNEI, per germline. While infection was still active, Seattle patients were enrolled and then followed longitudinally. Using immunoSEQ multiplex PCR, the repertoire was profiled, and TCRdb retains in-frame clones only, with some absent. The sample has roughly 200,000 clones, about four fifths seen once. Sequencing was done on a sample of peripheral blood. V usage is TRBV2 and J usage is TRBJ1-2, with no clear D. The receptor was isolated from a woman between 40 and 50 years old with COVID-19, enrolled during active disease. CDR3 loop: CASSEGRRYTF. CDR3 nucleotides: TGTGCCAGCAGTGAAGGTCGTCGCTACACCTTC.